A single sample gave rise to the 15 T cell receptor beta chains below, sequenced in a study of blood T cell repertoires in COVID-19. Assay: immunoSEQ multiplex PCR; the TCRdb copy retains only in-frame clones and omits some. The data hold about 70,000 clones, with about 90% observed a single time. The sequenced material came from peripheral blood. These receptors were obtained from a human donor in a cohort sampled during active COVID-19.

The rearrangement links TRBV21-1 to TRBJ1-1; TRBD1 reflects the table's D call only, with no check against the DNA. TRBV21-1 is listed as a pseudogene. The CDR3 has 18 amino acids. CDR3 coding DNA: TGTGCCAGCAGCAAGGAAAAGAGAGGTGTGGGGGCGAACACTGAAGCTTTCTTT. It translates to CASSKEKRGVGANTEAFF.

The chain uses TRBV13 and TRBJ1-4; a possible D gene is TRBD1 (5 bases). The V gene's germline CDR1 is PRHDT and CDR2 FYEKMQ (reference sequence). The CDR3 extends over 19 amino acids. V dropped 4 bases and J dropped 0 bases, with 21 bases sitting between them. CDR3 protein: CASSSGGRGFGSTNEKLFF. As DNA, the CDR3 is TGTGCCAGCAGCTCGGGGGGTCGAGGCTTCGGCTCAACTAATGAAAAACTGTTTTTT.

The count of this clone is one. The chain has TRBV27 and TRBJ2-7; 9 bases line up with TRBD2. The germline V gene encodes CDR1 MNHEY and CDR2 SMNVEV (reference sequence). Trimming removed 1 base from V and 2 bases from J; junction bases left unmatched: 0. This CDR3 spans 14 amino acids. CDR3: CASSLLAGAYEQYF. CDR3 DNA sequence: TGTGCCAGCAGTTTATTAGCGGGGGCCTACGAGCAGTACTTC.

This clone was observed once. V gene TRBV11-2 combines with J gene TRBJ1-1; TRBD1 aligns across 10 bases. The CDR3 length is 17 residues. J lost 8 bases, V lost 5 bases, and 17 bases had no gene match. Germline lookup yields CDR1 SGHAT and CDR2 FQNNGV. CDR3 amino acids: CASSKVRDRGFFREAFF. In nucleotides, the CDR3 is TGTGCCAGCAGCAAGGTCCGGGACAGGGGATTTTTTAGGGAAGCTTTCTTT.

The J gene is TRBJ2-7, the V gene TRBV11-2; 14 bases agree with TRBD2. The V and J ends lost 2 bases and 4 bases, in that order; junction bases with no gene match: 7. There are 17 residues in the CDR3. CDR1 is SGHAT and CDR2 is FQNNGV in the germline V gene. CDR3 region: CASSLNPGLAGVYEQYF. In DNA, the CDR3 is TGTGCCAGCAGCTTAAACCCGGGACTAGCGGGGGTGTACGAGCAGTACTTC.

Notes on this clone: At one of its ends the junction is not consistent with the germline gene, which may arise from a read error. V usage is TRBV7-2 and J usage is TRBJ1-2, with TRBD1 matching over 7 bases. The germline V gene encodes CDR1 SGHTA and CDR2 FQGNSA. The length of the CDR3 is 12 residues. CDR3 region: CASSPSTGSWGF. The CDR3 bases are TGTGCCAGCAGCCCCTCGACAGGGTCATGGGGCTTC.

This clone has a single count. The chain combines TRBV5-1 with TRBJ2-7; 9 bases map to TRBD1. The CDR3 covers 14 residues. The germline gives CDR1 SGHRS, CDR2 YFSETQ. The V and J ends lost 2 bases and 3 bases, in that order; junction bases with no gene match: 3. The CDR3 sequence: CASSFRDRDYEQYF. CDR3 nucleotides: TGCGCCAGCAGCTTCCGGGACAGGGACTACGAGCAGTACTTC.

This clone was detected only once. The chain joins TRBV7-2 to TRBJ2-3; 9 bases line up with TRBD2. J gave up 2 bases and V 5 bases, and 11 bases lay outside the gene matches. The CDR3 is made up of 17 amino acids. Germline-derived CDR1 and CDR2 are SGHTA and FQGNSA. The CDR3 sequence is CASSPPRPSGDTDTQYF. CDR3 sequence (DNA): TGTGCCAGCAGCCCCCCGAGGCCTAGCGGGGACACAGATACGCAGTATTTT.

The chain combines TRBV9 with TRBJ1-2, with TRBD1 matching 7 bases. From germline, CDR1 is SGDLS and CDR2 YYNGEE. The CDR3 extends over 14 amino acids. Germline trimming cut 3 bases from V and 5 bases from J; bases unmatched to any gene: 7. As DNA, the CDR3 is TGTGCCAGCAGCGCAGGGGGAGAACAATATGGCTACACCTTC. Translated, it gives CASSAGGEQYGYTF.

This chain links TRBV7-2 with TRBJ1-5, with 7 bases matching TRBD1. Looked up from germline, CDR1 is SGHTA and CDR2 is FQGNSA. The CDR3 loop spans 15 amino acids. Germline trimming cut 5 bases from V and 0 bases from J; bases unmatched to any gene: 4. CDR3 DNA sequence: TGTGCCAGCAGCCCGACAGGGTATAGCAATCAGCCCCAGCATTTT. Protein: CASSPTGYSNQPQHF. The whole variable domain, filled in from reference TRBV7-2 and TRBJ1-5, reads GAGVSQSPSNKVTEKGKDVELRCDPISGHTALYWYRQSLGQGLEFLIYFQGNSAPDKSGLPSDRFSAERTGGSVSTLTIQRTQQEDSAVYLCASSPTGYSNQPQHFGDGTRLSIL.

CDR3 sequence: CASSVKPQHF. The CDR3 DNA reads as TGTGCCAGCAGCGTTAAGCCCCAGCATTTT. This chain links TRBV9 with TRBJ1-5; no reliable D call. In germline, CDR1 is SGDLS, CDR2 YYNGEE. V lost 2 bases, J lost 8 bases, and 2 bases lay in between. The CDR3 has 10 residues. The whole variable domain, remainder taken from reference TRBV9 and TRBJ1-5, is DSGVTQTPKHLITATGQRVTLRCSPRSGDLSVYWYQQSLDQGLQFLIQYYNGEERAKGNILERFSAQQFPDLHSELNLSSLELGDSALYFCASSVKPQHFGDGTRLSIL.

This chain connects TRBV5-1 to TRBJ2-7, with a tentative D call TRBD1 (6 bases). The CDR3 loop spans 14 amino acids. V lost 2 bases, J lost 7 bases, and 16 bases lay in between. Per the germline V gene, CDR1 is SGHRS and CDR2 is YFSETQ. The DNA of the CDR3 is TGCGCCAGCAGCTTTTATGAGGGTCAGGGGGAGCAGTACTTC. It is translated as CASSFYEGQGEQYF.

The V gene is TRBV13, the J gene TRBJ1-5; TRBD1 matches at 9 bases. The CDR3 has 14 amino acids. From germline, CDR1 is PRHDT and CDR2 FYEKMQ (reference sequence). V trimming: 5 bases; J trimming: 4 bases; junction bases outside the gene matches: 3. The CDR3 region has the DNA TGTGCCAGCAGCGCGGGACAGGGTAATCAGCCCCAGCATTTT. Protein product: CASSAGQGNQPQHF.

The V call is TRBV12-3 or TRBV12-4, the J call TRBJ1-2; D ambiguous. The CDR3 contains 13 residues. V dropped 1 base and J dropped 3 bases, with 6 bases sitting between them. This CDR3 is CASSLGEDYGYTF. Here the CDR3 DNA reads TGTGCCAGCAGTTTAGGGGAGGACTATGGCTACACCTTC.

The rearrangement uses TRBV19 and TRBJ2-3; TRBD1 is a possible D gene (6 bases). The V end was cut by 5 bases, the J end by 2 bases, with 14 bases between. The CDR3 is 15 residues long. CDR1 and CDR2 (germline): LNHDA, SQIVND (reference sequence). CDR3 in DNA: TGTGCCAGTAGTGAGATGGCAGGGGACACAGATACGCAGTATTTT. Amino acids: CASSEMAGDTDTQYF. The full variable domain, rest sourced from reference TRBV19 and TRBJ2-3, is DGGITQSPKYLFRKEGQNVTLSCEQNLNHDAMYWYRQDPGQGLRLIYYSQIVNDFQKGDIAEGYSVSREKKESFPLTVTSAQKNPTAFYLCASSEMAGDTDTQYFGPGTRLTVL.